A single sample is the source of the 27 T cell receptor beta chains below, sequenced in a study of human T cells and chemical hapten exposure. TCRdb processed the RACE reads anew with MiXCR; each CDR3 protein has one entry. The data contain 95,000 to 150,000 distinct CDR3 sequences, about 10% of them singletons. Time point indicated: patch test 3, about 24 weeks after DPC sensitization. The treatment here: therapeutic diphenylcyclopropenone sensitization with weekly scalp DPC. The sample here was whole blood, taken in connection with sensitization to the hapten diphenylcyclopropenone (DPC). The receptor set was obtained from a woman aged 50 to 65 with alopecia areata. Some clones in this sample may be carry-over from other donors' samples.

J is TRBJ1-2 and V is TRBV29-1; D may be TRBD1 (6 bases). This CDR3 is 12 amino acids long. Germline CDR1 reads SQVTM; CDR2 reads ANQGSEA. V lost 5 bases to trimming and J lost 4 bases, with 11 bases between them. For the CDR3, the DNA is TGCAGCGTTTGGGGGGCGGTCTATGGCTACACCTTC. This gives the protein CSVWGAVYGYTF.

The CDR3 DNA is TGTGCCAGCAGCTTAGCGGGACAGGTCACTGAAGCTTTCTTT. It translates to CASSLAGQVTEAFF. The rearrangement links TRBV7-9 to TRBJ1-1; TRBD1 aligns across 8 bases. CDR3 size: 14 residues. Germline V CDR1 and CDR2: SEHNR, FQNEAQ (reference sequence). V lost 0 bases and J lost 4; bases outside the gene matches: 1.

The CDR3 protein is CASRRAAYEQYF. The CDR3 coding sequence is TGTGCCAGCCGCCGCGCAGCCTACGAGCAGTACTTC. This rearrangement joins TRBV28 to TRBJ2-7; no clear D gene. Germline V CDR1 and CDR2: MDHEN, SYDVKM. V was clipped by 8 bases and J by 2 bases, with 10 bases between them. The CDR3 runs 12 residues.

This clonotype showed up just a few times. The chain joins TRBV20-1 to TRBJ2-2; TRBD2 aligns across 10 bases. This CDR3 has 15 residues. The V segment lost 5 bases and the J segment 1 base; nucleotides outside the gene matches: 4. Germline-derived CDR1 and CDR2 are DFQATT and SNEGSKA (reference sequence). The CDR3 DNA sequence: TGCAGTGCTGAACTAGCGGGGAGGAACACCGGGGAGCTGTTTTTT. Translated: CSAELAGRNTGELFF.

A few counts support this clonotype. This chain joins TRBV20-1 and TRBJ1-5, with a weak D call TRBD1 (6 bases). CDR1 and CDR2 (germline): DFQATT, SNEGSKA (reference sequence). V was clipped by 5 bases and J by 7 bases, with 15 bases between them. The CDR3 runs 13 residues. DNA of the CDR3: TGCAGTGCTGCAGGGGAGCCGAGGCAGCCCCAGCATTTT. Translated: CSAAGEPRQPQHF.

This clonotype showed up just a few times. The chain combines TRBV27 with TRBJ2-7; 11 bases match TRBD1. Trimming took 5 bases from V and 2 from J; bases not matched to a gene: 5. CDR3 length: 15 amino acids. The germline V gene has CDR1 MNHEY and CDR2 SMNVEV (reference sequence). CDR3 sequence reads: CASSPAGQGAYEQYF. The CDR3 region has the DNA TGTGCCAGCAGTCCCGCGGGACAGGGGGCCTACGAGCAGTACTTC.

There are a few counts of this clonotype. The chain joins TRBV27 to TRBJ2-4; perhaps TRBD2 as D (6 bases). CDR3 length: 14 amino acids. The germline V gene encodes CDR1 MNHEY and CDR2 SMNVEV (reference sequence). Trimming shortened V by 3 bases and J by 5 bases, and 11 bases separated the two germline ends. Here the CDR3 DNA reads TGTGCCAGCAGTTTGCGGGGAGGAGAAAACATTCAGTACTTC. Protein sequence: CASSLRGGENIQYF.

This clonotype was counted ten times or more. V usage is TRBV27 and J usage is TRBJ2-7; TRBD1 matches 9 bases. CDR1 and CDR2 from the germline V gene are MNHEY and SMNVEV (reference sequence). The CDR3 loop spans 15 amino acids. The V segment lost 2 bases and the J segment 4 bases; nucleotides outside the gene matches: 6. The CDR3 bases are TGTGCCAGCAGTTTAGAGGGGACAGGGAGTTACGAGCAGTACTTC. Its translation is CASSLEGTGSYEQYF.

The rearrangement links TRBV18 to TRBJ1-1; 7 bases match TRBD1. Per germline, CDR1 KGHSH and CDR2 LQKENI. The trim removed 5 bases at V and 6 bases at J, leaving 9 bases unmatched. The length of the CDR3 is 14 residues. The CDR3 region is CASSKGAQGSEAFF. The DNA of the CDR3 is TGTGCCAGCTCAAAGGGGGCCCAGGGATCTGAAGCTTTCTTT.

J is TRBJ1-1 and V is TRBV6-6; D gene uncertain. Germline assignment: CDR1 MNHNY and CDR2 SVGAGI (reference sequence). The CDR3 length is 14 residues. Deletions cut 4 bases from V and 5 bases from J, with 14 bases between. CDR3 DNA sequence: TGTGCCAGCAGTTCCGACACCTTGGGAACTGAAGCTTTCTTT. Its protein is CASSSDTLGTEAFF.

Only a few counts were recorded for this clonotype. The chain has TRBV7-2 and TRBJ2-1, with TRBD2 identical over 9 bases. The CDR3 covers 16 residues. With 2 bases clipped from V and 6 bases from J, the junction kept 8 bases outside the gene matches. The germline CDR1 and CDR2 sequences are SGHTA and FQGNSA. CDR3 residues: CASSLRAGGRGNEQFF. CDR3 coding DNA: TGTGCCAGCAGCTTAAGAGCGGGGGGCCGCGGCAATGAGCAGTTCTTC.

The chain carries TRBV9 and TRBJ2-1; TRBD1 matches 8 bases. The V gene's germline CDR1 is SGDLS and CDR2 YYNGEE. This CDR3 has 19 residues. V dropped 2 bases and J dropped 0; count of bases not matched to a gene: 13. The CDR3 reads CASSVGTGLGRSSYNEQFF. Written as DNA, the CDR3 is TGTGCCAGCAGCGTTGGGACAGGCCTGGGCCGCAGCTCCTACAATGAGCAGTTCTTC.

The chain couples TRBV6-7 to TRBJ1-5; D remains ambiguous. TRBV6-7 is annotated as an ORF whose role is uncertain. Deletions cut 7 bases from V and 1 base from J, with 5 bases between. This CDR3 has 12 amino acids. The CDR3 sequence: CASMGSNQPQHF. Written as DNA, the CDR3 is TGTGCCAGCATGGGGAGCAATCAGCCCCAGCATTTT.

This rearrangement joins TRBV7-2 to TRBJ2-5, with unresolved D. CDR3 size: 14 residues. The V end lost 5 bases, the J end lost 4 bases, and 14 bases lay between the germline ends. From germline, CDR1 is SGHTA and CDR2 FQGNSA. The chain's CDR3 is CASSTRTFGETQYF. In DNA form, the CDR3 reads TGTGCCAGCAGCACCCGGACCTTCGGAGAGACCCAGTACTTC.

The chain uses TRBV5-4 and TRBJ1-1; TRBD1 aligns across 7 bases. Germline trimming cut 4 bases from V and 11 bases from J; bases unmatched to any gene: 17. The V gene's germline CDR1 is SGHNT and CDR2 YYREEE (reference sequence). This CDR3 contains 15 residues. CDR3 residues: CASSPTGTETMRAFF. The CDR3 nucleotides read TGTGCCAGCAGCCCTACCGGGACAGAGACTATGAGGGCTTTCTTT.

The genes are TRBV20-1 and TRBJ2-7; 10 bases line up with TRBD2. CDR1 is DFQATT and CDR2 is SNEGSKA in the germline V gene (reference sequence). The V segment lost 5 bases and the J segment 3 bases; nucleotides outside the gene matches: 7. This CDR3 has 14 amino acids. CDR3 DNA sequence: TGCAGTGCTGTCCTTGGACTAGCGGACTACGAGCAGTACTTC. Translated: CSAVLGLADYEQYF.

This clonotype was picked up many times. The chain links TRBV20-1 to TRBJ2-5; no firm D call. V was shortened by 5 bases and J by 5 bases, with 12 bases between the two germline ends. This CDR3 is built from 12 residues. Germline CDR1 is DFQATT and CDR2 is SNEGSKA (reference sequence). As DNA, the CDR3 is TGCAGTGCTCACGGACCTGGGGAGACCCAGTACTTC. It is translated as CSAHGPGETQYF.

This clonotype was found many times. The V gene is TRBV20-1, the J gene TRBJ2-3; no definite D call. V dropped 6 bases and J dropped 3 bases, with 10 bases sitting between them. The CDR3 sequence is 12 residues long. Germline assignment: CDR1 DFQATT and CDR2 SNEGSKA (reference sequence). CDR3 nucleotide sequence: TGCAGTGCCACAGCTGGTACAGATACGCAGTATTTT. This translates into CSATAGTDTQYF.

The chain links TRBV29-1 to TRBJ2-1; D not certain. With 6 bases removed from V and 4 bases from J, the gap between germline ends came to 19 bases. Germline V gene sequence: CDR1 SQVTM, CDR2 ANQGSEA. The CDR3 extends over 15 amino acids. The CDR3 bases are TGCAGCGTACTTCTCTTATCGGGTGGGTACAATGAGCAGTTCTTC. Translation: CSVLLLSGGYNEQFF.

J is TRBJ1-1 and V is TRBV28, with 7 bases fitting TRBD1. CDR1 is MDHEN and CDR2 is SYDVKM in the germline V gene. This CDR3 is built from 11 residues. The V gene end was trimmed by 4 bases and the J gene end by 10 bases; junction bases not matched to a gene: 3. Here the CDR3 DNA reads TGTGCCAGCAGTTCGAACAGGGGAGCTTTCTTT. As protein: CASSSNRGAFF.

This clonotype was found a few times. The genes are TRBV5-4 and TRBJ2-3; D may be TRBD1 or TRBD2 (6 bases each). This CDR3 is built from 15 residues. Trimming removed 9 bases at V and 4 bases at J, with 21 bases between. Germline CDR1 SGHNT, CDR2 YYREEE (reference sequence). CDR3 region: CATSEGLGGADTQYF. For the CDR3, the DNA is TGTGCCACCTCGGAGGGACTGGGGGGCGCAGATACGCAGTATTTT.

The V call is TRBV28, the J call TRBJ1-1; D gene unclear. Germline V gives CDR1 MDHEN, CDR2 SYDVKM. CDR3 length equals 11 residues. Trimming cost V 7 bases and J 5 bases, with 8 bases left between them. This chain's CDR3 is CASTAGTEAFF. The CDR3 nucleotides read TGTGCCAGCACTGCCGGAACTGAAGCTTTCTTT.

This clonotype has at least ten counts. The CDR3 reads CASSQVTGPYEQYF. The CDR3 nucleotides read TGCGCCAGCAGCCAAGTGACAGGCCCCTACGAGCAGTACTTC. The chain links TRBV4-1 to TRBJ2-7, with D possibly TRBD1 on 6 matching bases. There are 14 residues in the CDR3. The V gene's germline CDR1 is MGHRA and CDR2 YSYEKL. Trimming removed 1 base from V and 2 bases from J, with 9 bases in between.

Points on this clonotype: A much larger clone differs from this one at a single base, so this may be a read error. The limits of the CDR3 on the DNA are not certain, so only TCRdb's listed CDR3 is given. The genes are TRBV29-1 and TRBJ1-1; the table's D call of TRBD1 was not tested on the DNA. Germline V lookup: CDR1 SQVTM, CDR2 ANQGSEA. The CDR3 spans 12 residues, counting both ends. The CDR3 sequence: CSVAGGNTEALF.

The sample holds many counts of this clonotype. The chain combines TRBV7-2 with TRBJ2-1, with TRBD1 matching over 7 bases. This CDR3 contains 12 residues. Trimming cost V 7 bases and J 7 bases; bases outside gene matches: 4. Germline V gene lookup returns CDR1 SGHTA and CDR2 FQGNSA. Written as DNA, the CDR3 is TGTGCCAGCACAGACAGGGTGAATGAGCAGTTCTTC. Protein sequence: CASTDRVNEQFF.

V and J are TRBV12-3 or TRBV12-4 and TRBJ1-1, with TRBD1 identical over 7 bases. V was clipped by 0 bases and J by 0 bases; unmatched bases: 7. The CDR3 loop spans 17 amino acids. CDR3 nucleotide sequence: TGTGCCAGCAGTTTAGCTACAGGGGTGGGAATGAACACTGAAGCTTTCTTT. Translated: CASSLATGVGMNTEAFF.

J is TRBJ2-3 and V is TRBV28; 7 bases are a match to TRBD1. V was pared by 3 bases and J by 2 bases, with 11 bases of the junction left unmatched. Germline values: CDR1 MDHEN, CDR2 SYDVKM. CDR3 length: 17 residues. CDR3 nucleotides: TGTGCCAGCAGTTTTACAGGGGTCAGCGGTTACACAGATACGCAGTATTTT. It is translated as CASSFTGVSGYTDTQYF.